The 17 T cell receptor delta chains below all came from one sample that was sequenced in a study of γδ T cells in repeated Plasmodium falciparum infection. TCRdb re-called the multiplex PCR reads via CATT. Counted here are over 45,000 delta-chain clones, around 1.6% occurring once; the ten biggest clones make up over 7.5%. Gammadelta T cells were flow-sorted from PBMC into Vgamma9/Vdelta2+ and Vdelta2-negative populations for bulk analysis. Sequencing was done on a sample of gamma-delta T cells from blood. These receptors all come from a pool of human donors (malaria-infected and uninfected, not separated).

This clone came up a few times. This likely stems from a read error, as it lies one base from a far larger clone. Other DNA sequences in this specimen translate into the identical CDR3. No J gene call was made, and the V gene is TRDV1; the DNA was not used to check the table's D call, TRDD3. This CDR3 has 21 residues. Per the germline V gene, CDR1 is TSWWSYY and CDR2 is QGS. The CDR3 spells CALGELLFAYVVPQYTDKLIF. The CDR3 coding sequence is TGTGCTCTTGGGGAACTACTATTCGCCTACGTTGTTCCGCAGTACACCGATAAGCTCATCTTT.

This clone was detected ten times or more. TCRdb has a much larger clone's protein, which differs at residue 8 from the translation of this DNA, likely because of a read error; what is shown is the protein translated from the DNA. V is TRDV2 and J is TRDJ1, with D maybe TRDD3 (5 bases). Because TCRdb records no J gene, it was assigned here through a match of the DNA to germline. The CDR3 covers 15 residues. The germline V gene encodes CDR1 GEAIGNYY and CDR2 EKD. The V end lost 3 bases, the J end lost 2 bases, and 15 bases lay between the germline ends. The CDR3 sequence: CACDALLVGTDKLIF. The CDR3 DNA is TGTGCCTGTGACGCCTTACTGGTGGGGACCGATAAACTCATCTTT.

This clone occurred a few times. One base separates it from a far larger clone, so it is likely a read error. Within the sample, other DNA sequences also encode this same CDR3. V usage is TRDV2 and J usage is TRDJ3; TRDD3 matches at 11 bases. No J gene is reported in TCRdb; it was inferred here by comparing the DNA with germline. Germline CDR1 is GEAIGNYY and CDR2 is EKD. The V gene end was trimmed by 0 bases and the J gene end by 5 bases; junction bases not matched to a gene: 8. The CDR3 sequence is 19 residues long. Here the CDR3 reads CACDTLLGDTLGDTRQMFF. The CDR3 nucleotides read TGTGCCTGTGACACCCTATTGGGGGATACGCTGGGGGACACCCGACAGATGTTTTTC.

The V gene is listed as TRDV1; no J gene was called; TRDD3 was called by the table and not checked on the DNA. Germline CDR1 reads TSWWSYY; CDR2 reads QGS. This CDR3 is 15 amino acids long. The CDR3 reads CALGESPLGDSVLTF. The CDR3 bases are TGTGCTCTTGGGGAAAGTCCCCTGGGGGATTCGGTGCTCACCTTT.

As concerns this clone: With only one base between it and a far larger clone, this is likely a read error. At the DNA level, this CDR3 is encoded by other sequences in the same sample as well. This sequence joins TRDV1 and TRDJ1; TRDD2 agrees at 7 bases. The J gene is not listed in TCRdb, so it was assigned here from a DNA match to germline. The trim removed 3 bases at V and 7 bases at J, leaving 29 bases unmatched. The CDR3 has 21 amino acids. The germline CDR1 and CDR2 sequences are TSWWSYY and QGS. CDR3 DNA: TGTGCTCTTGGGGAGCCCCGGCTCTTCCTAGGGGGCTATCCCAGACGGACTAAACTCATCTTT. This gives the protein CALGEPRLFLGGYPRRTKLIF.

This clone appeared many times. The CDR3 reads CALGEGKVGDLADKLIF. The CDR3, as DNA: TGTGCTCTTGGGGAAGGGAAGGTGGGGGATTTGGCCGATAAACTCATCTTT. This chain joins TRDV1 and TRDJ1, with TRDD3 matching over 8 bases. Germline CDR1 reads TSWWSYY; CDR2 reads QGS. The CDR3 spans 17 residues. After removal of 2 bases from V and 3 bases from J, the junction contained 11 bases not matched to a gene.

Concerning this clone: A single base is all that separates this from a far larger clone, so a read error is likely. The sample carries other DNA sequences with the same CDR3. The J gene is uncalled and the V gene is TRDV2; the listed D gene, TRDD3, was not tested against the DNA. The germline CDR1 and CDR2 sequences are GEAIGNYY and EKD. The CDR3 is 16 amino acids. The CDR3 nucleotides read TGTGCCTGTGACACCTTGGGGGCCTACCACACCGATAAGCTCATCTTT. Translating it yields CACDTLGAYHTDKLIF.

This clone was seen many times. Other DNA variants within this sample encode the same CDR3. The rearrangement links TRDV1 to TRDJ1, with 9 bases fitting TRDD3. There are 23 residues in the CDR3. V lost 1 base, J lost 5 bases, and 29 bases stayed unmatched. Germline CDR1 reads TSWWSYY; CDR2 reads QGS. The CDR3 DNA sequence: TGTGCTCTTGGGGAACCCGCCTCCGTACTGGGGGAGTCCGTTATTTTTCTTGGTGATAAACTCATCTTT. Its protein product is CALGEPASVLGESVIFLGDKLIF.

This clone appeared many times. This DNA's translation differs at residue 9 from TCRdb's protein, which comes from a much larger clone; a read error is likely, and the protein shown is translated from the DNA. The chain couples TRDV1 to TRDJ1, with D possibly TRDD2 on 6 matching bases. The germline V gene has CDR1 TSWWSYY and CDR2 QGS. The CDR3 consists of 13 residues. Trimming removed 3 bases from V and 6 bases from J, with 11 bases in between. CDR3 sequence reads: CALGDPTHYKLIF. CDR3 DNA: TGTGCTCTTGGGGATCCTACCCACTATAAACTCATCTTT.

This clone was seen at least ten times. The V and J genes are TRDV1 and TRDJ1, with D possibly being TRDD2 (5 bases). CDR1 is TSWWSYY, CDR2 QGS, per germline. The CDR3 totals 17 residues. Trimming left V 4 bases short and J 0 bases short, with 18 bases between. The CDR3 region has the DNA TGTGCTCTTGGGGCACCGGTTCCTGGCGCCAACACCGATAAACTCATCTTT. Translated: CALGAPVPGANTDKLIF.

This clone was counted at least ten times. This DNA translates differently at residue 14 from the TCRdb protein, which is that of a much larger clone; a read error is likely, and the protein shown is the DNA's own translation. For the V gene the call is TRDV1; the J gene has no call; no DNA check was done on the table's D call, TRDD3. Looked up from germline, CDR1 is TSWWSYY and CDR2 is QGS. The CDR3 consists of 16 residues. The chain's CDR3 is CALGPLGVEHTDKPIF. CDR3 DNA sequence: TGTGCTCTTGGCCCCCTGGGGGTTGAGCACACCGATAAACCCATCTTT.

This clone showed up many times. The chain combines TRDV1 with TRDJ1; a possible D gene is TRDD1 (5 bases). Germline CDR1 and CDR2: TSWWSYY and QGS. The CDR3 consists of 15 residues. V dropped 4 bases and J dropped 9 bases, with 21 bases sitting between them. In DNA, the CDR3 is TGTGCTCTTGGGGGACCGAGCTACGCAACAATAGAACTCATCTTT. Encoded protein: CALGGPSYATIELIF.

With regard to this clone: TCRdb attributes to this sequence the protein of a much larger clone, which differs from the DNA translation at residue 3; a read error is likely, and the protein displayed is translated from the DNA. The chain has TRDV2 and TRDJ1; 8 nucleotides line up with TRDD3. Here the J gene was assigned by germline matching of the DNA, as TCRdb has none. The CDR3 sequence is 17 residues long. CDR1 is GEAIGNYY, CDR2 EKD, per germline. This CDR3 reads CAYDTVSGIRNTDKLIF. CDR3 DNA sequence: TGTGCCTATGACACCGTCTCCGGGATACGAAACACCGATAAACTCATCTTT.

This clone has a handful of counts. This likely came from a read error, as a far larger clone is one base away. This sample includes further DNA sequences coding for the same CDR3. The rearrangement links TRDV1 to TRDJ1, with TRDD2 as a possible D gene (6 bases). The J gene was missing in TCRdb and was found by matching the end of the DNA to germline. Germline lookup yields CDR1 TSWWSYY and CDR2 QGS. The CDR3 covers 17 residues. CDR3 loop: CALGESFPRGPTDKLIF. The CDR3 DNA follows: TGTGCTCTTGGGGAGTCCTTCCCGCGGGGACCCACCGACAAACTCATCTTT.

This clone was seen a few times. TCRdb shows a much larger clone's protein in place of this DNA's translation, and the two differ at residue 13, likely through a read error; the protein shown is translated from the DNA. The chain links TRDV2 to TRDJ1, with TRDD3 matching over 9 bases. TCRdb is silent on the J gene; assignment here came from matching the DNA to germline. This CDR3 contains 17 residues. The germline CDR1 and CDR2 sequences are GEAIGNYY and EKD. CDR3 in DNA: TGTGCCTGTGACACGCCGTACTGGGGGAAGTACACCGGTAAACTCATCTTT. This translates into CACDTPYWGKYTGKLIF.

This clone was counted between two and nine times. TCRdb lists the protein of a much larger clone for this DNA, which differs at residue 3, so this is likely a read error; the protein given here is translated from the DNA itself. CDR3 region: CAPGELGDRNWGTAYTDKLIF. CDR3 DNA: TGTGCTCCTGGGGAACTAGGAGACAGAAACTGGGGGACTGCGTACACCGATAAACTCATCTTT. The chain employs TRDV1 and TRDJ1; TRDD3 matches 9 bases. This CDR3 contains 21 residues. From germline, CDR1 is TSWWSYY and CDR2 QGS.

As to this clone: A read error likely explains why the TCRdb protein, taken from a much larger clone, differs from this DNA's translation at residues 6 and 14; the protein shown is translated from the DNA. The V and J genes are TRDV1 and TRDJ1; no clear D gene. Germline matching of the DNA provided the J gene here, since TCRdb leaves it blank. This CDR3 is 19 amino acids long. Germline CDR1 TSWWSYY, CDR2 QGS. V was shortened by 6 bases and J by 3 bases, with 29 bases between the two germline ends. The chain's CDR3 is CALGRALVGTKPYADKLIF. The CDR3 bases are TGTGCTCTTGGTCGTGCCCTTGTCGGGACCAAACCTTACGCCGATAAACTCATCTTT.